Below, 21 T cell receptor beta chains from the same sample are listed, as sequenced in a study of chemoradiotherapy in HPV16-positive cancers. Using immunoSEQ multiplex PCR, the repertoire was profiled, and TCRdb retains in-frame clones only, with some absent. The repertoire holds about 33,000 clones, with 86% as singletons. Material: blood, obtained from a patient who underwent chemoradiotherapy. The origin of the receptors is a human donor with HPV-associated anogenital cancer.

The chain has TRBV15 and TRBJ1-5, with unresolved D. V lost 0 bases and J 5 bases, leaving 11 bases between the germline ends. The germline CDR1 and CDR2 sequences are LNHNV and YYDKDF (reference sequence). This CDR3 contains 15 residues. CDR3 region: CATSRDRSGHQPQHF. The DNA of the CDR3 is TGTGCCACCAGCAGAGATCGGTCAGGACATCAGCCCCAGCATTTT.

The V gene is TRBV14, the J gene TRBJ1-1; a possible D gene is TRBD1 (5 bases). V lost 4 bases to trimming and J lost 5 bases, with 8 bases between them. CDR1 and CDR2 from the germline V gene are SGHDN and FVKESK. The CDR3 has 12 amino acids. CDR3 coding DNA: TGTGCCAGCAGCCGGCAGGGAACTGAAGCTTTCTTT. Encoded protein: CASSRQGTEAFF. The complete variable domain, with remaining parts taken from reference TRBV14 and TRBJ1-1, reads EAGVTQFPSHSVIEKGQTVTLRCDPISGHDNLYWYRRVMGKEIKFLLHFVKESKQDESGMPNNRFLAERTGGTYSTLKVQPAELEDSGVYFCASSRQGTEAFFGQGTRLTVV.

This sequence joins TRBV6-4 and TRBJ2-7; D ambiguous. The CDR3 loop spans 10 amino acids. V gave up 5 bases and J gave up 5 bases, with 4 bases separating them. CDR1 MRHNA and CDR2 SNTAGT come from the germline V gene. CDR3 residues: CASSPNEQYF. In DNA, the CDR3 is TGTGCCAGCAGTCCCAACGAGCAGTACTTC.

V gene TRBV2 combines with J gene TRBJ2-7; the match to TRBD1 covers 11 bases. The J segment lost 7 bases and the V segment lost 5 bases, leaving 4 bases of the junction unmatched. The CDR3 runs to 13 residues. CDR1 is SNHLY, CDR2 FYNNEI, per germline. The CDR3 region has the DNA TGTGCCAGCAGTCGGGACAGGGGGAGAGAGCAGTACTTC. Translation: CASSRDRGREQYF.

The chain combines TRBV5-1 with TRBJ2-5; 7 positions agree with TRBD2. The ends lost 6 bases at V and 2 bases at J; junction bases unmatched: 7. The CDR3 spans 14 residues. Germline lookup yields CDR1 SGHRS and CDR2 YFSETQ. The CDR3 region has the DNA TGCGCCAGCAACCCCGGGACTAATCAAGAGACCCAGTACTTC. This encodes CASNPGTNQETQYF.

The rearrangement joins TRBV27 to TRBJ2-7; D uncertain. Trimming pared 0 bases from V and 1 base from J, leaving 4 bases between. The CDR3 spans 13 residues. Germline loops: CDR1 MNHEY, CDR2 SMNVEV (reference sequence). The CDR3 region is CASSLSRSYEQYF. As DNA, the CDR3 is TGTGCCAGCAGTTTATCCAGATCCTACGAGCAGTACTTC.

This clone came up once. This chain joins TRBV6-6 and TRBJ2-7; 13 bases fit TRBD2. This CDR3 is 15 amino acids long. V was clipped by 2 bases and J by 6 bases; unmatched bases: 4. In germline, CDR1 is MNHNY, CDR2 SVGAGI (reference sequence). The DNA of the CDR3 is TGTGCCAGCAGTTACCCGGGACTAGCGGGACGCGAGCAGTACTTC. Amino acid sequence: CASSYPGLAGREQYF.

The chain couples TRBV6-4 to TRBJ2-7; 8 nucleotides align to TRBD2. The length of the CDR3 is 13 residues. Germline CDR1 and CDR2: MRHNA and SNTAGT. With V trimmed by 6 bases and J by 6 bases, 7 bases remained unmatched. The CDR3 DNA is TGTGCCAGCAGCGCAGCGGGGGTCGGCGAGCAGTACTTC. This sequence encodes CASSAAGVGEQYF.

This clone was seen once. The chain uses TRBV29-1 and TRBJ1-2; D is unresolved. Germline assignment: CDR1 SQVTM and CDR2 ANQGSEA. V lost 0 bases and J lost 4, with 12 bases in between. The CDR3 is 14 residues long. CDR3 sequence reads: CSVEDRSQPYGYTF. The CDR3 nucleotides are TGCAGCGTTGAAGATCGGAGCCAGCCCTATGGCTACACCTTC.

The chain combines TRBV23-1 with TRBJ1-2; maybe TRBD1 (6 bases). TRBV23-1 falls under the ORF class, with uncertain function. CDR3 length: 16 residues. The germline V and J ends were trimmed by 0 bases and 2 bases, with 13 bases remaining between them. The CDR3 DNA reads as TGCGCCAGCAGTCAATCGCCTGGACAGACAAACTATGGCTACACCTTC. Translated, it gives CASSQSPGQTNYGYTF.

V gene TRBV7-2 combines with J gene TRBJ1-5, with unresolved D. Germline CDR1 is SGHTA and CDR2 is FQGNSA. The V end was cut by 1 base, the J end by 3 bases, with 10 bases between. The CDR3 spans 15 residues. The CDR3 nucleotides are TGTGCCAGCAGCTTAGGGTCCAGTTACAATCAGCCCCAGCATTTT. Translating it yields CASSLGSSYNQPQHF.

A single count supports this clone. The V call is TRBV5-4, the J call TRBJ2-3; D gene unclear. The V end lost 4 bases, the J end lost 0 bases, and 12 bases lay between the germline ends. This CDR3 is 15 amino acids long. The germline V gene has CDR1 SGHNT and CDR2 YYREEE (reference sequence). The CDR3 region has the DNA TGTGCCAGCAGCATGGAGTGGGCAAGCACAGATACGCAGTATTTT. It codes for CASSMEWASTDTQYF.

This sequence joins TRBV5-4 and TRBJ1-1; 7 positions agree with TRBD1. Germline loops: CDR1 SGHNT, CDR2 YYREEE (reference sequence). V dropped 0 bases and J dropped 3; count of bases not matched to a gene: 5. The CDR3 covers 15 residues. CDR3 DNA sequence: TGTGCCAGCAGCTTGGCCGACAGGGAAGACACTGAAGCTTTCTTT. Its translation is CASSLADREDTEAFF.

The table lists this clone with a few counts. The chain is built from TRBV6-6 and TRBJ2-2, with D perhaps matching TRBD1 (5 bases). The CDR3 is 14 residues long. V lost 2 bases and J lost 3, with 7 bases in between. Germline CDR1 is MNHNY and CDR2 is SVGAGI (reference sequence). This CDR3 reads CASSYGQDTGELFF. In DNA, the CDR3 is TGTGCCAGCAGTTACGGACAAGACACCGGGGAGCTGTTTTTT.

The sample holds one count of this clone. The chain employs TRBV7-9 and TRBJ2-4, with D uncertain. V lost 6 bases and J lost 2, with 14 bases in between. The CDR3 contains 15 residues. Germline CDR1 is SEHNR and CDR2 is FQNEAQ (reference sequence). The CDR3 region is CASSGPQSPKNIQYF. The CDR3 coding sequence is TGTGCCAGCAGTGGGCCGCAGTCTCCCAAAAACATTCAGTACTTC.

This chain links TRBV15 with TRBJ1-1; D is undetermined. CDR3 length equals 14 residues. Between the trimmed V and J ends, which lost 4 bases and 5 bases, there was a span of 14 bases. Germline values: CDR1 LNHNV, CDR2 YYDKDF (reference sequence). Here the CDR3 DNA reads TGTGCCACCAGCATAGAGCCAGGCCTGACTGAAGCTTTCTTT. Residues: CATSIEPGLTEAFF.

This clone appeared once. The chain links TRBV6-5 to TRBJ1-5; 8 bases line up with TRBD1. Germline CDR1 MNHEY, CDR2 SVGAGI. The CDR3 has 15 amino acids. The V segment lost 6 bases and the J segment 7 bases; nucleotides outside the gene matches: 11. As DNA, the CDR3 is TGTGCCAGCAGGAGATCAGGGGGGACAGGACAGCCCCAGCATTTT. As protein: CASRRSGGTGQPQHF.

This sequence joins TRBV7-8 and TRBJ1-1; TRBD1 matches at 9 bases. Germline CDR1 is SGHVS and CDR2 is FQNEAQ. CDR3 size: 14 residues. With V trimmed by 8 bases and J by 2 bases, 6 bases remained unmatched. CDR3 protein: CASGNRGQNTEAFF. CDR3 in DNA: TGTGCCAGCGGCAACAGGGGGCAAAACACTGAAGCTTTCTTT. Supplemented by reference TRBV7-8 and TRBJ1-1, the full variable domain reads GAGVSQSPRYKVAKRGQDVALRCDPISGHVSLFWYQQALGQGPEFLTYFQNEAQLDKSGLPSDRFFAERPEGSVSTLKIQRTQQEDSAVYLCASGNRGQNTEAFFGQGTRLTVV.

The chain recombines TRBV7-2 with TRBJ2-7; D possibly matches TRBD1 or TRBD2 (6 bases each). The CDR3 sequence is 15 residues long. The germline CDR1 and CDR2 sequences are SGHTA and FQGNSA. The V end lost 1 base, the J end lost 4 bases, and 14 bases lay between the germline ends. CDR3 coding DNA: TGTGCCAGCAGCTTAGGGACGGGGGCTTTTTACGAGCAGTACTTC. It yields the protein CASSLGTGAFYEQYF.

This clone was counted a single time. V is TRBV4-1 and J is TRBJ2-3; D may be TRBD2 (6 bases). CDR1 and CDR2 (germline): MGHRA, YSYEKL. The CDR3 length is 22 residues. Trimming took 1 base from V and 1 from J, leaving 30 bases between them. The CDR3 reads CASSQGFGWRLERRVGTDTQYF. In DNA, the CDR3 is TGCGCCAGCAGCCAAGGCTTCGGGTGGAGACTAGAGAGGAGAGTTGGCACAGATACGCAGTATTTT.

CDR3 nucleotides: TGTGCCAGCAGCTTAGAACCGGGTGTCGGGCCCTTTGGAAACACCATATATTTT. As protein: CASSLEPGVGPFGNTIYF. The chain is built from TRBV7-8 and TRBJ1-3; unclear D gene. Trimming left V 1 base short and J 3 bases short, with 19 bases between. Germline values: CDR1 SGHVS, CDR2 FQNEAQ. The CDR3 consists of 18 residues.